This T cell receptor (beta chain) comes out of a study of blood T cell repertoires in COVID-19 (dated by TCRdb to about 2020). In terms of the full investigation: Samples covering the acute and convalescent phases of COVID-19 were provided by collaborators in the United States, Italy and Spain. The material from the prospective study consisted of cDNA or gDNA derived from T cells, B-cell-depleted T cells, or PBMCs. Deeply sampled blood TCRbeta repertoires from subjects exposed to, actively infected with, or recovered from COVID-19 were included in the dataset. The repertoires were made available in a free public database intended to serve as a resource for research on the immune response to SARS-CoV-2. The samples were drawn from two sources: the first 160 participants of the ongoing ImmuneRACE study, and approximately 1,300 subjects contributed by 6 global collaborators. The sample metadata nearly always contained a de-identified subject ID, COVID-19 status, age in years and sex. HLA class I and class II types, where available, came from metadata supplied by the sample provider rather than from assay-based typing.

Results the study describes overall, beyond this receptor: The amount of clinical and demographic metadata varied by source and participant and was provided uncurated.

Each collaborating institution followed its own protocols to collect whole blood in K2EDTA tubes. For TCRbeta analysis, collaborator samples were shipped as frozen whole blood, as isolated PBMCs, or as DNA extracted from either sample type. Concerning this clone: This receptor's antigen is unknown. No much larger clone exists at a distance of one base, and base qualities are not known.

The immunoSEQ Assay, a bias-controlled multiplex PCR, was used to amplify TCRbeta CDR3 regions from genomic DNA. The authors processed their data as follows. The number of nucleated cells in each sample was estimated from the amplification of reference gene primers within the assay. To quantify the absolute abundance of each unique TCRbeta CDR3 rearrangement, sequence reads were collapsed and filtered. For each sample, productive Simpson clonality was calculated as the square root of Simpson's diversity index over productive rearrangements. The table was pulled from immuneACCESS by TCRdb, which kept in-frame rearrangements only. Such tables lose some clones; where checked, under half of the loss comes from unresolved V genes, and the rest has no known cause. V and J calls and clone size are those listed in that table; D and trimming were worked out from the DNA. This sample lists approximately 110,000 clones; 90% were detected once. About 4.8% of the sample is held by the ten biggest clonotypes.

Trimmed from V: 3 bases; trimmed from J: 3 bases; junction bases lacking a gene match: 9. Via the germline V gene (reference sequence), CDR1 is SEHNR and CDR2 FQNEAQ. The CDR3, from cysteine to phenylalanine, totals 17 residues. The kept DNA is CDR3 alone, 51 bases in frame from the first base. The sequencing sample was made of peripheral blood. The chain joins TRBV7-9 to TRBJ2-1; 9 bases in the junction line up with TRBD2. This TCR came from a woman aged 45-59 years with acute or convalescent COVID-19. The CDR3 corresponds to CASSFHHLAGLYNEQFF. The sequenced DNA: TGTGCCAGCAGCTTTCATCATCTAGCGGGGCTCTACAATGAGCAGTTCTTC.